This T cell receptor (beta chain) derives from a study of shared clonotypes between healthy human individuals (dated by TCRdb to 2018 to 2021). Regarding the study in general: The cohort included a few men and two women between 18 and 49 years of age. Between about 0.8 and 9 billion PBMCs per donor were obtained by leukapheresis. To estimate repertoire size and how much clonotypes are shared between individuals, the study performed deep sequencing of blood TCR repertoires from roughly five healthy adults. For each donor, CD4 naive and CD4 memory were each given three plates, CD8 naive was given two plates, and CD8 memory was given one plate. To increase sequencing depth and limit assay-specific biases, different laboratories used diverse techniques to prepare libraries and sequence TCR repertoires.

V was cut back by 1 base and J by 0 bases, leaving a gap of 6 bases between them. Including the terminal cysteine and phenylalanine, the CDR3 comprises 14 residues. Only the CDR3 DNA stays, 42 bases, in frame from base 1. As encoded in the germline V gene (reference sequence), CDR1 is SGHKS while CDR2 is YYEKEE. Points on this clone: It lacks a known antigen. Base qualities are not at hand, and no much larger clone is one base apart. Other DNA sequences in the same sample also yield this CDR3.

Using the deep immunoSEQ assay, multiplex PCR amplified TCR CDR3 regions from genomic DNA. Extracted genomic DNA from each cell subset was spread evenly across all wells of several immunoSEQ 96-well plates, with each plate serving as a replicate. Each replicate PCR for sorted subsets received roughly 0.2 ug genomic DNA, equal to 30,000 or so T cell genomes. The purified libraries were quantified using a Qubit 3.0 fluorometer, sized with a Bioanalyzer 2100, and then quantified again using the KAPA Library Quantification kit. Every immunoSEQ 96-well plate was sequenced on a separate single-read 150-cycle Illumina NextSeq 550 flow cell. On the authors' methods: Because only junctional sequences without quality scores were contained in the immunoSEQ output, filtering matching that applied to full-length reads could not be performed. To assign V/J genes and CDR3, sequences were annotated against IMGT germline references using PyIR, a Python wrapper for IgBLAST v1.9. Any read was removed if the V/J assignment was weak (E-value above 1e-6), the CDR3 was missing, or the read contained stop codons, out-of-frame junctions, or ambiguous translated residues. V3J clonotypes were defined by identical inferred V gene, J gene, and CDR3 amino acid sequence. Percentage overlap between repertoires was computed as shared unique clonotypes divided by the size of the smaller repertoire. Richness of each repertoire was evaluated using RTK rarefaction, the Chao1 estimator, and Recon v2.1 estimates of unobserved clonotypes. For all TCRbeta clonotypes obtained by the gDNA method from a few donors, generation probabilities were computed with OLGA. TCRdb obtained this table from immuneACCESS and retained in-frame rearrangements with V and J assigned. These tables miss some clones; where compared with another copy, unresolved V genes account for less than half of the shortfall, and the remainder is unexplained. The D gene and trimming were derived from the DNA, and the V and J assignments and clone size from that table. The sample yields approximately 740,000 clones; more than 85% were counted once. The top ten clones comprise approximately 25% of the sample.

For the CD8 naive samples, CD45RO-negative cells were positively selected for CCR7, yielding a CD45RA+CCR7+ population from which TemRA cells were excluded. Donors were healthy HIV-negative adults with no recently reported acute infections or vaccinations. Every donor was a Caucasian adult living in Nashville, Tennessee, USA. Blood was obtained by leukapheresis, after which PBMCs were separated by Ficoll-Histopaque density gradient centrifugation and cryopreserved in liquid nitrogen vapor phase. Analytical flow cytometry was used to check the purity and quantity of each magnetically sorted T cell population. From each sorted fraction, genomic DNA was isolated and quantified by UV absorbance on a Nanodrop 2000c. What the research found in general, with its limitations: Even with the large sequencing depth, rarefaction of the sorted-subset datasets indicated that sequencing was incomplete. Sampling was limited to blood, and TCR repertoires in tissue likely differ from TCR repertoires in blood. Across four donors, 5% to 6% of naive CD4, approximately 3.5% of naive CD8, under 2.5% of memory CD4, and 0.4% of memory CD8 clonotypes were shared. Because the study included only a small number of donors, the genetic and exposure-history diversity represented was limited. Naive subsets generally had larger estimated clonotype richness than memory subsets did. Compared with non-shared clonotypes, clonotypes shared by all four sorted-subset donors had higher generation probabilities. Based on pairwise subsampling, the degree of clonotype sharing among donors was expected to be affected by sequencing depth.

The receptor was derived from a man under 40 in good health. The rearranged segments are TRBV5-5 and TRBJ2-3; the D gene assignment is ambiguous. Material for sequencing was naive CD8+ T cells sorted from blood. Per the publication, the cell subset or site label means: CD45RA+CCR7+. The CDR3 protein: CASSLIQSTDTQYF. The DNA is TGTGCCAGCAGCTTGATTCAAAGCACAGATACGCAGTATTTT.